The entry that follows covers one T cell receptor beta chain sequence. Authors' processing steps: Reference gene primer amplification gave nucleated cell count estimates. Libraries were prepared by immunoSEQ multiplex PCR; TCRdb keeps only in-frame clonotypes and omits some of them. V and J calls and clone size come straight from that table; D and trimming were deduced from the DNA. This table has over 250,000 clones, roughly 85% appearing once. These data belong to a study of blood T cell repertoires in COVID-19. Whole-study context: PBMCs, B-cell-depleted T cells, or T cells provided the cDNA or gDNA that made up the material.

There are 15 residues in the CDR3. Germline lookup yields CDR1 MNHEY and CDR2 SVGAGI. With 1 base clipped from V and 7 bases from J, the junction kept 4 bases outside the gene matches. Input material: peripheral blood. The source of this sequence is a woman aged 45-60 years who had recovered from COVID-19. This chain links TRBV6-5 with TRBJ2-1; 10 positions match TRBD2. CDR3 coding DNA: TGTGCCAGCAGTTACTTAGGTAGCGGGAGGAATGAGCAGTTCTTC. Its protein is CASSYLGSGRNEQFF.